The 8 T cell receptor beta chains in this list originate from one sample, sequenced in a study of blood T cell repertoires in COVID-19. Sequencing was performed with immunoSEQ multiplex PCR; in TCRdb, only in-frame clones are kept and a portion is missing. Of 95,000 to 150,000 clones listed, around 88% were seen once; the top ten hold roughly 1%. Sequenced: peripheral blood. Receptors originate from a woman aged 45-65 years with active or convalescent COVID-19.

The rearrangement uses TRBV4-3 and TRBJ2-1; no reliable D call. The V end was cut by 1 base, the J end by 12 bases, with 10 bases between. The CDR3 is made up of 12 amino acids. Germline V CDR1 and CDR2: LGHNA, YSLEER. CDR3 DNA: TGCGCCAGCAGCCAAGGTGCAGGTGTGCAGTTCTTC. This translates into CASSQGAGVQFF.

This chain connects TRBV4-3 to TRBJ1-1; 7 nucleotides align to TRBD1. V shed 3 bases and J 8 bases; nucleotides not matched to a gene: 9. The CDR3 length is 14 residues. The germline V gene encodes CDR1 LGHNA and CDR2 YSLEER. The CDR3 sequence is CASSHNDRVGEAFF. As DNA, the CDR3 is TGCGCCAGCAGCCATAACGACAGGGTTGGGGAAGCTTTCTTT.

This sequence joins TRBV6-2 or TRBV6-3 and TRBJ2-1; 12 bases align to TRBD2. The CDR3 totals 16 residues. The J segment lost 3 bases and the V segment lost 5 bases, leaving 5 bases of the junction unmatched. Germline V CDR1 and CDR2: MNHEY, SVGEGT. CDR3 in DNA: TGTGCCAGCAGTCCGACTAGCGGGAGCGGCTACAATGAGCAGTTCTTC. It encodes CASSPTSGSGYNEQFF.

V usage is TRBV13 and J usage is TRBJ2-3; TRBD2 agrees at 11 bases. There are 17 residues in the CDR3. The trim removed 0 bases at V and 4 bases at J, leaving 6 bases unmatched. Germline V lookup: CDR1 PRHDT, CDR2 FYEKMQ (reference sequence). The DNA of the CDR3 is TGTGCCAGCAGCTTAGGCTGGACTAGCGGGCGATCAGATACGCAGTATTTT. Protein sequence: CASSLGWTSGRSDTQYF.

This chain links TRBV7-8 with TRBJ1-2, with D possibly matching TRBD1 (6 bases). The length of the CDR3 is 16 residues. The V end was cut by 5 bases, the J end by 4 bases, with 20 bases between. Germline loops: CDR1 SGHVS, CDR2 FQNEAQ. The CDR3 DNA sequence: TGTGCCAGCAGCCCACGGGCAGGGGAAATCCCCTATGGCTACACCTTC. Amino acids: CASSPRAGEIPYGYTF.

The gene calls are TRBV6-5 and TRBJ1-2; D possibly corresponds to TRBD1 (6 bases). Trimming took 2 bases from V and 7 from J, leaving 14 bases between them. The CDR3 covers 14 residues. The germline V gene has CDR1 MNHEY and CDR2 SVGAGI. CDR3 residues: CASSYLQGSSGYTF. As DNA, the CDR3 is TGTGCCAGCAGTTACCTTCAGGGGTCGAGTGGCTACACCTTC.

The DNA of the CDR3 is TGTGCCACCGGGGCCAAGGCGACGGGTGAGCAGTTCTTC. Residues: CATGAKATGEQFF. The rearrangement uses TRBV24-1 and TRBJ2-1, with a weak D call TRBD1 (5 bases). The CDR3 is 13 residues long. Trimming shortened V by 9 bases and J by 9 bases, and 17 bases separated the two germline ends. The V gene's germline CDR1 is KGHDR and CDR2 SFDVKD.

The J gene is TRBJ2-1, the V gene TRBV7-9; maybe TRBD1 (6 bases). Germline CDR1 and CDR2: SEHNR and FQNEAQ (reference sequence). This CDR3 spans 13 amino acids. Trimming stripped 5 bases from V and 10 bases from J, with 15 bases between. CDR3 bases: TGTGCCAGCAGCCAAAATACAGGGCCGGAGCAGTTCTTC. It codes for CASSQNTGPEQFF.